Listed here are 10 T cell receptor beta chains from one sample, sequenced in a study of control samples from healthy donors and cancer patients. The protocol was immunoSEQ multiplex PCR, while the TCRdb copy is restricted to in-frame clones and leaves out a portion. The sample shows 98,000 or so clones, approximately 80% of them seen only once. Sequenced: blood. These receptors all stem from a young woman in good health.

The chain links TRBV6-6 to TRBJ1-1; D remains unclear. Germline-derived CDR1 and CDR2 are MNHNY and SVGAGI (reference sequence). Trimming removed 8 bases at V and 2 bases at J, with 18 bases between. The CDR3 extends over 15 amino acids. CDR3 in amino acids: CASYTTPSSNTEAFF. The CDR3 coding sequence is TGTGCCAGCTATACAACTCCATCTTCAAACACTGAAGCTTTCTTT.

The V gene is TRBV11-2, the J gene TRBJ1-3, with D unresolved. Germline CDR1 is SGHAT and CDR2 is FQNNGV. The germline V and J ends were trimmed by 4 bases and 3 bases, with 7 bases remaining between them. There are 13 residues in the CDR3. The CDR3 sequence: CASSSFLGNTIYF. The CDR3 DNA is TGTGCCAGCAGCTCCTTCCTTGGAAACACCATATATTTT.

The rearrangement links TRBV2 to TRBJ2-1, with TRBD1 identical over 10 bases. Losses at the gene ends were 8 bases for V and 9 bases for J; bases not matched to a gene: 7. The V gene's germline CDR1 is SNHLY and CDR2 FYNNEI. The CDR3 covers 13 residues. CDR3 sequence reads: CASAGQGVGEQFF. The CDR3 DNA follows: TGTGCCAGCGCAGGACAGGGGGTGGGTGAGCAGTTCTTC.

There are many counts of this clone. The chain links TRBV7-2 to TRBJ2-2; 13 positions match TRBD2. The germline CDR1 and CDR2 sequences are SGHTA and FQGNSA. This CDR3 is built from 16 residues. V was clipped by 4 bases and J by 4 bases; unmatched bases: 3. CDR3 region: CASSSGLAGATGELFF. CDR3 in DNA: TGTGCCAGCAGCTCCGGACTAGCGGGGGCCACCGGGGAGCTGTTTTTT. Supplemented by reference TRBV7-2 and TRBJ2-2, the full variable domain reads GAGVSQSPSNKVTEKGKDVELRCDPISGHTALYWYRQSLGQGLEFLIYFQGNSAPDKSGLPSDRFSAERTGGSVSTLTIQRTQQEDSAVYLCASSSGLAGATGELFFGEGSRLTVL.

V usage is TRBV14 and J usage is TRBJ2-5, with D possibly matching TRBD2 (6 bases). This CDR3 spans 15 amino acids. The germline V gene encodes CDR1 SGHDN and CDR2 FVKESK. The V gene lost 1 base and the J gene lost 5 bases, with 14 bases spanning the gap. The CDR3: CASSQVLGGGETQYF. The CDR3 DNA sequence: TGTGCCAGCAGCCAAGTATTGGGAGGAGGGGAGACCCAGTACTTC.

Of note for this clone: Germline and junction disagree at one end, which may indicate a read error. This chain connects TRBV3-1 (or the pseudogene TRBV3-2) to TRBJ2-7; 13 bases agree with TRBD2. Germline V gene data show CDR1 as LGHDT and CDR2 as YNNKEL (reference sequence). The CDR3 is made up of 14 amino acids. The CDR3 coding sequence is TGTGCCAGCAGCCGAGGACTAGCGGGGGCCCATTGGGACTTC. It codes for CASSRGLAGAHWDF.

The chain has TRBV7-8 and TRBJ1-4; TRBD1 matches 7 bases. The V and J ends lost 1 base and 7 bases, in that order; junction bases with no gene match: 9. Germline CDR1 reads SGHVS; CDR2 reads FQNEAQ. The CDR3 totals 16 residues. CDR3 bases: TGTGCCAGCAGCTTAGGGAGACAGGGACGTGGTGAAAAACTGTTTTTT. Translating it yields CASSLGRQGRGEKLFF.

The table lists this clone with a count of one. V usage is TRBV5-4 and J usage is TRBJ1-2, with 9 bases aligning to TRBD1. Trimming cost V 2 bases and J 2 bases; bases outside gene matches: 4. This CDR3 contains 15 residues. Germline CDR1 and CDR2: SGHNT and YYREEE (reference sequence). CDR3 nucleotide sequence: TGTGCCAGCAGCTTCTCCGGGACAGGGAACTATGGCTACACCTTC. It translates to CASSFSGTGNYGYTF.

V usage is TRBV7-2 and J usage is TRBJ2-1; 9 bases agree with TRBD2. The CDR3 is made up of 16 amino acids. Unmatched junction bases numbered 6, after V lost 5 bases and J lost 1 base. The germline V gene encodes CDR1 SGHTA and CDR2 FQGNSA. CDR3 amino acids: CASSPRSGGSYNEQFF. The CDR3 DNA reads TGTGCCAGCAGCCCTCGGAGCGGGGGGTCCTACAATGAGCAGTTCTTC.

V gene TRBV5-6 combines with J gene TRBJ2-2, with 11 bases identical to TRBD2. The CDR3 sequence is 17 residues long. After removal of 4 bases from V and 6 bases from J, the junction contained 11 bases not matched to a gene. Germline CDR1 SGHDT, CDR2 YYEEEE. The chain's CDR3 is CASSQTVAGGHSGELFF. In DNA form, the CDR3 reads TGTGCCAGCAGCCAAACCGTAGCGGGGGGGCATTCCGGGGAGCTGTTTTTT.